The present T cell receptor (beta chain) was sequenced within a study of identical twins. Between the trimmed V and J ends, which lost 4 bases and 3 bases, there was a span of 19 bases. This CDR3 is built from 17 residues. Germline loops: CDR1 SGDLS, CDR2 YYNGEE. Each CDR3 protein is one row after TCRdb ran MiXCR on the 5' RACE reads. The repertoire holds about 660,000 distinct CDR3 sequences, roughly 8% seen once, with approximately 0.96% in the top ten. This sample also appeared in a second study, on yellow fever vaccine responses in identical twins.

The receptor was derived from a woman aged 18 to 35 in good health. Sequenced input: PBMCs. The V call is TRBV9, the J call TRBJ2-2; D assignment may be TRBD1 or TRBD2 (5 bases each). The CDR3 sequence is CASSPRAWGKDTGELFF. The CDR3 DNA is TGTGCCAGCAGCCCCAGGGCTTGGGGGAAGGACACCGGGGAGCTGTTTTTT.